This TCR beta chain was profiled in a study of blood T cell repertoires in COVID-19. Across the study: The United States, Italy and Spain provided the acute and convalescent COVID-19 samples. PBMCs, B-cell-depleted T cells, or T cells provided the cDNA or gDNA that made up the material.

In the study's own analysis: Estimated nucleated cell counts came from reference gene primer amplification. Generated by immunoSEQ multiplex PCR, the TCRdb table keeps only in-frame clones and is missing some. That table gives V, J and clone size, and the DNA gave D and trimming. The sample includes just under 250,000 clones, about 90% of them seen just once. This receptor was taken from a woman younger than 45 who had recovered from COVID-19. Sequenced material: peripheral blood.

Here the CDR3 DNA reads TGTGCCAGCAGCCAGCTTGTCCCGGGACAGCAAGTCTCTGGGGCCAACGTCCTGACTTTC. Protein sequence: CASSQLVPGQQVSGANVLTF. The V and J genes are TRBV4-2 and TRBJ2-6; TRBD1 agrees at 7 bases. This CDR3 has 20 residues. Looked up from germline, CDR1 is LGHNA and CDR2 is YNFKEQ. Trimming took 3 bases from V and 0 from J; bases not matched to a gene: 14.